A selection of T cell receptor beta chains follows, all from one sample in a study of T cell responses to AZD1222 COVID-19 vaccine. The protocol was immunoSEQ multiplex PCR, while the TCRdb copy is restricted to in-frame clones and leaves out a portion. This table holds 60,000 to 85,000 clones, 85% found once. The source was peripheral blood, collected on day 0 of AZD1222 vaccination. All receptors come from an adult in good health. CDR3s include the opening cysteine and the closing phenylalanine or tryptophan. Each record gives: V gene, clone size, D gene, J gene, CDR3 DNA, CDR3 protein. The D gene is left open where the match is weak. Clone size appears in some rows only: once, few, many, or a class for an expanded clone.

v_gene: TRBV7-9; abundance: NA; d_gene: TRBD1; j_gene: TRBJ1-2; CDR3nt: TGTGCCAGCAGCACGGGACAGTTTAATTATGGCTACACCTTC; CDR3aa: CASSTGQFNYGYTF
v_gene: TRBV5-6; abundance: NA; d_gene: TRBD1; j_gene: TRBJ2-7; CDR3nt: TGTGCCAGCAGCTTGTTGGGACAGGGGGACGACGAGCAGTACTTC; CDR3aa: CASSLLGQGDDEQYF
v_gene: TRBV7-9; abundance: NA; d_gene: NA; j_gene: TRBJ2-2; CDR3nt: TGTGCCAGCGCAGGGATGAGGGGTATATCGGGGGAGCTGTTTTTT; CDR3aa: CASAGMRGISGELFF
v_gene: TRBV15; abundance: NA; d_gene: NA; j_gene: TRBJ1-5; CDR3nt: TGTGCCACCAGCAGATCGAGGGGGGGGGTTGATCAGCCCCAGCATTTT; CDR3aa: CATSRSRGGVDQPQHF
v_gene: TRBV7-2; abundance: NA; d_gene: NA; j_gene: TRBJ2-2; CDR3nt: NA; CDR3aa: CASSSLSWELFF
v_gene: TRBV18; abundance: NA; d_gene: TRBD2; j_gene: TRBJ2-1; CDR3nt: TGTGCCAGCTCACCGTACCAACTAGCGGGAGGGCCCAATGAGCAGTTCTTC; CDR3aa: CASSPYQLAGGPNEQFF
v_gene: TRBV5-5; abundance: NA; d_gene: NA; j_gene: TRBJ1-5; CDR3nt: TGTGCCAGCAGCGGCAGGGGTAGCAATCAGCCCCAGCATTTT; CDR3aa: CASSGRGSNQPQHF
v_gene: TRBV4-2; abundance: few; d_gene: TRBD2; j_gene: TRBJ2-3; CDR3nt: TGTGCCAGCAGCCAAGGCGGGGGGGAGGCAGATACGCAGTATTTT; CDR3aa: CASSQGGGEADTQYF
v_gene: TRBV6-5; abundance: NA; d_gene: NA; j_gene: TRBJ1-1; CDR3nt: TGTGCCAGCAGTCCCCGAACCGGGATGAACACTGAAGCTTTCTTT; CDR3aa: CASSPRTGMNTEAFF
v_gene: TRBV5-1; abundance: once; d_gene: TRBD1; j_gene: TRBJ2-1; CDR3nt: TGCGCCAGCAGCTTGGAGGGACAGGGGGGCTCCTACAATGAGCAGTTCTTC; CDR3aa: CASSLEGQGGSYNEQFF
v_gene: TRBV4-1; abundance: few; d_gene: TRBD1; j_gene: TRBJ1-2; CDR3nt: TGCGCCAGCAGCCCCACAGGGGGCTATGGCTACACCTTC; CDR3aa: CASSPTGGYGYTF
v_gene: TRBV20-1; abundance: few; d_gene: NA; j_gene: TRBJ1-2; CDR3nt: TGCAGTGCCAGGGACATCAATGGCTACACCTTC; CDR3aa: CSARDINGYTF
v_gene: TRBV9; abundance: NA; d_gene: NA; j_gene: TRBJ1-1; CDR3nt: TGTGCCAGCAGCGTAGGTGCCGGGGGCCAGAACACTGAAGCTTTCTTT; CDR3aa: CASSVGAGGQNTEAFF
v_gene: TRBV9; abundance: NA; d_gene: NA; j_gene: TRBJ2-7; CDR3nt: TGTGCCAGCATAACCCGTCGCGGAGGGGACTCCTACGAGCAGTACTTC; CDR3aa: CASITRRGGDSYEQYF
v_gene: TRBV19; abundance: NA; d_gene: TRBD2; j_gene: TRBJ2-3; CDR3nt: TGTGCCAGTAGTACCTCCAGCGGGATAGGGCATACGCAGTATTTT; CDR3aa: CASSTSSGIGHTQYF
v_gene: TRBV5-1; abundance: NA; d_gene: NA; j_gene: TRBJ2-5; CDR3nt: TGCGCCAGCAGCTTGGCCGGCACCCAAGAGACCCAGTACTTC; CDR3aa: CASSLAGTQETQYF
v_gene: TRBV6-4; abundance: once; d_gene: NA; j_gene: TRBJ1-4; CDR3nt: TGTGCCAGCAGGACGACAGACAAGGGGGAAAAACTGTTTTTT; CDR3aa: CASRTTDKGEKLFF
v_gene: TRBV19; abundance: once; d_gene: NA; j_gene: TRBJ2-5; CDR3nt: TGTGCCAGTAGGGCGGGGGCTGAGACCCAGTACTTC; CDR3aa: CASRAGAETQYF
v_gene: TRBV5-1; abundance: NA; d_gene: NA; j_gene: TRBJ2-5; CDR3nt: TGCGCCAGCAGCTCCATTGTTTTAAGTCGAGAGACCCAGTACTTC; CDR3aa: CASSSIVLSRETQYF
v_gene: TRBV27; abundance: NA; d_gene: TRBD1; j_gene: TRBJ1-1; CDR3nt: TGTGCCAGCAGTTTACAAGGGGGCGAATTTGTCGCTTTCTTT; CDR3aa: CASSLQGGEFVAFF